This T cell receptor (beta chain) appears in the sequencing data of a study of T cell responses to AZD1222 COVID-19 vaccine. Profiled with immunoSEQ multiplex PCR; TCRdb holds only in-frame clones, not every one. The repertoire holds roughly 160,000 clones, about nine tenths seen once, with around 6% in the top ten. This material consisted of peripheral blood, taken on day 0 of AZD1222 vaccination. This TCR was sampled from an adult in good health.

CDR3 loop: CAWRWDTVWSEAFF. CDR3 sequence (DNA): TGTGCCTGGAGGTGGGACACGGTATGGTCTGAAGCTTTCTTT. The chain carries TRBV30 and TRBJ1-1; possibly TRBD1 for D (6 bases). Trimming removed 3 bases at V and 6 bases at J, with 17 bases between. The CDR3 runs to 14 residues. Germline-derived CDR1 and CDR2 are GTSNPN and SVGIG (reference sequence).